This T cell receptor beta chain was sequenced during a study of vaccination effects on CD4 cells after COVID-19. Note on this clone: Antigen specificity is unknown.

CD4+ T cell isolation took place after about nine days of culture. This person caught SARS-CoV-2 sometime from March to December 2020, and PCR testing confirmed the infection. Each participant received a vaccine that was either BNT162b2 or mRNA-1273, given as two doses. Half-medium replacement with IL-2 medium occurred on days 3 and 7. The CDR3 sequence is 16 residues long. Trimming shortened V by 3 bases and J by 3 bases, and 15 bases separated the two germline ends. Germline CDR1 and CDR2: LNHDA and SQIVND (reference sequence). Only in-frame clones appear in the TCRdb table, and some are missing; sequencing was by immunoSEQ multiplex PCR. This table has nearly 35,000 clones, roughly 80% appearing once.

Sequences were derived from CD4+ T cells from PBMCs cultured without peptide, sampled after COVID-19 vaccination. The origin of this receptor is a human donor who had a prior SARS-CoV-2 infection. The chain uses TRBV19 and TRBJ1-5; no clear D gene. The DNA for the CDR3 is TGTGCCAGTAGTATCCTTGGGAAGGGTGACAATCAGCCCCAGCATTTT. It encodes CASSILGKGDNQPQHF.